The 5 T cell receptor beta chains presented below share a single source sample, sequenced in a study of T cell changes during pregnancy in multiple sclerosis. Data came from immunoSEQ multiplex PCR; TCRdb stores just in-frame clones and leaves some out. Among about 75,000 clones, around 94% were seen once, and the ten largest hold approximately 0.15%. The sequenced sample was CD4+ T cells from peripheral blood mononuclear cells, obtained after pregnancy. The receptors were sampled from a female donor with multiple sclerosis, enrolled in a pregnancy study.

This sequence joins TRBV6-1 and TRBJ1-2, with D possibly being TRBD1 (5 bases). This CDR3 region has 14 residues. The ends were cut back, 6 bases at V and 3 bases at J, with 14 bases in the middle. Germline V gives CDR1 MNHNS, CDR2 SASEGT. The CDR3 protein is CASRTVWGDYGYTF. CDR3 bases: TGTGCCAGCAGAACGGTTTGGGGGGACTATGGCTACACCTTC.

This chain links TRBV4-2 with TRBJ1-1; the D gene is possibly TRBD1 (6 bases). This CDR3 comprises 13 residues. Trimming left V 7 bases short and J 3 bases short, with 12 bases between. Germline V lookup: CDR1 LGHNA, CDR2 YNFKEQ. The CDR3 region has the DNA TGTGCCAGCACTTACAGGGTCGACACTGAAGCTTTCTTT. Residues: CASTYRVDTEAFF.

The chain carries TRBV7-9 and TRBJ2-1; D is unresolved. The CDR3 has 11 amino acids. The V gene's germline CDR1 is SEHNR and CDR2 FQNEAQ (reference sequence). V was cut by 5 bases and J by 7 bases, with 6 bases left in between. The CDR3 is CASSPTNEQFF. The CDR3 DNA follows: TGTGCCAGCAGCCCTACGAATGAGCAGTTCTTC.

This clone was recorded at least ten times. The CDR3 sequence: CATSDRGTNTEAFF. CDR3 coding DNA: TGTGCCACCTCCGACAGGGGGACGAACACTGAAGCTTTCTTT. The chain joins TRBV10-3 to TRBJ1-1, with 9 bases that match TRBD1. Germline values: CDR1 ENHRY, CDR2 SYGVKD. The V gene end was trimmed by 10 bases and the J gene end by 1 base; junction bases not matched to a gene: 7. The CDR3 is made up of 14 amino acids.

In DNA form, the CDR3 reads TGCGCCAGCAGTCAATCAATCAGGGCTGGGGCCAACGTCCTGACTTTC. It encodes CASSQSIRAGANVLTF. The chain links TRBV23-1 to TRBJ2-6; D may be TRBD1 (5 bases). TRBV23-1 is flagged as an ORF with uncertain function. Trimming left V 0 bases short and J 2 bases short, with 8 bases between. The CDR3 sequence is 16 residues long.